The present entry profiles one T cell receptor (beta chain) with its context. As yet, its antigen is unknown. This CDR3 spans 15 amino acids. V was pared by 5 bases and J by 1 base, with 9 bases between. Germline V lookup: CDR1 SGHAT, CDR2 FQNNGV. Single viable CD3+CD4+CD8-CD45RO+ cells were sorted as the memory CD4+ T cells. Using immunoSEQ multiplex PCR, the repertoire was profiled, and TCRdb retains in-frame clones only, with some absent. The sample lists 45,000 to 50,000 clones; around 80% were seen once. The data were obtained in a study of memory CD4+ T cells and cytomegalovirus serostatus. About the research overall: Of the healthy Belgian adults, roughly ten were CMV seropositive and more than 20 seronegative. Study-level points and caveats: CD4+ memory repertoires contained about two fifths of the roughly 150 reported CMV TCRbeta sequences. CMV serostatus prediction reached median AUC roughly 0.95, or 0.91 with US-trained model.

The TCR sequence derives from an adult in good health and CMV-seronegative. The sample consisted of memory CD4+ T cells from blood. The genes are TRBV11-2 and TRBJ2-6; D is undetermined. For the CDR3, the DNA is TGTGCCAGCAGCCCTTTGAGGTCTGGGGCCAACGTCCTGACTTTC. This translates into CASSPLRSGANVLTF.